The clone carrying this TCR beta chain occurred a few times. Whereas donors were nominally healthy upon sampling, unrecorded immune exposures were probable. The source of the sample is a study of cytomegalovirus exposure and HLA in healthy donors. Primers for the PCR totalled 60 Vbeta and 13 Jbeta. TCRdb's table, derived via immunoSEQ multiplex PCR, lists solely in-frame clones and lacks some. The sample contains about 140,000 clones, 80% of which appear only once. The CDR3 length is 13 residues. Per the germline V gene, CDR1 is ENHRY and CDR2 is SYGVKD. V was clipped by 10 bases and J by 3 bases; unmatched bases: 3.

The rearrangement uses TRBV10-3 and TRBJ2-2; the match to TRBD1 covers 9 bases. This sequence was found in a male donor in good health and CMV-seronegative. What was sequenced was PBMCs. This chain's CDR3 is CATRDRDTGELFF. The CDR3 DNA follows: TGTGCCACCCGGGACAGGGACACCGGGGAGCTGTTTTTT.